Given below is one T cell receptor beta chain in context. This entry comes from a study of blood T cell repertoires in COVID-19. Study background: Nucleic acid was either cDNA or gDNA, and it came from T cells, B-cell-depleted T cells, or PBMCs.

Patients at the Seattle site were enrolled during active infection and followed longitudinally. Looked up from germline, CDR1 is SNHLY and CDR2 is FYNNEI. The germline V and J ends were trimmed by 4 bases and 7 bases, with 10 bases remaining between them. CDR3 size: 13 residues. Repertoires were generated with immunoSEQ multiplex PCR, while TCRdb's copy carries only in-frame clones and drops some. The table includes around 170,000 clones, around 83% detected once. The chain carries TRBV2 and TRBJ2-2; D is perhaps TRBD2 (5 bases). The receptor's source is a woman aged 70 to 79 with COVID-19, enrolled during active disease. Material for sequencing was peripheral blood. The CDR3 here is CASSVEGGGELFF. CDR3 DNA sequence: TGTGCCAGCAGTGTCGAAGGAGGCGGGGAGCTGTTTTTT.